Listed below are T cell receptor beta chains from one sample, sequenced in a study of graft-versus-host responses after intestinal transplantation. The antigens for these receptors are not known. Only in-frame clones appear in the TCRdb table, and some are missing; sequencing was by immunoSEQ multiplex PCR. The sample has tens of thousands of clones, 89% seen once. Sequenced material: unstimulated CD8+ T cells sorted from spleen or lymph node cells, taken before intestinal transplant. The receptors originated from a human donor who received an intestinal transplant. CDR3s include the opening cysteine and the closing phenylalanine or tryptophan. Each record gives: J gene, D gene, V gene, clone size, CDR3 protein, CDR3 DNA. D genes are given only for firm matches. Clone size is not always given. Where it is, it says once, few, many or a class for expanded clones.

>TRBJ2-1|TRBD2|TRBV4-1|once
CASSHPGTSGAYNEQFF
TGCGCCAGCAGCCACCCCGGGACTAGCGGGGCCTACAATGAGCAGTTCTTC
>TRBJ1-5|TRBD1|TRBV27|.
CASRRHRGRDQPQHF
TGTGCCAGCAGACGACACAGGGGAAGGGATCAGCCCCAGCATTTT
>TRBJ2-7|TRBD2|TRBV6-5|.
CATGTSGSEGEQYF
TGTGCCACCGGGACTAGCGGGAGTGAAGGCGAGCAGTACTTC
>TRBJ1-6|.|TRBV4-1|.
CASSQDTSPSYNSPLHF
TGCGCCAGCAGCCAAGATACTTCCCCCTCCTATAATTCACCCCTCCACTTT
>TRBJ1-1|.|TRBV5-4|.
CASSLAGEYTEAFF
TGTGCCAGCAGCTTGGCAGGGGAGTACACTGAAGCTTTCTTT
>TRBJ2-1|.|TRBV10-2|.
CASSEGGGTEKQFF
TGCGCCAGCAGTGAGGGGGGCGGTACCGAAAAGCAGTTCTTC
>TRBJ2-3|TRBD2|TRBV2|.
CASPGGQTDTQYF
TGTGCCAGCCCGGGGGGGCAGACAGATACGCAGTATTTT
>TRBJ2-3|TRBD2|TRBV2|.
CASSDTASGEYTDTQYF
TGTGCCAGCAGTGATACTGCTAGCGGGGAGTATACAGATACGCAGTATTTT
>TRBJ2-7|.|TRBV27|.
CASSSSYEQYF
TGTGCCAGCAGTTCATCCTACGAGCAGTACTTC
>TRBJ2-3|.|TRBV10-3|.
CAISKLSGSGTQYF
TGTGCCATCAGTAAACTCAGCGGGTCGGGTACGCAGTATTTT
>TRBJ1-2|.|TRBV4-1|few
CASSQDREGVDYGYTF
TGCGCCAGCAGCCAAGATCGGGAGGGGGTGGACTATGGCTACACCTTC
>TRBJ2-7|TRBD2|TRBV6-1|.
CASSEISGRGEQYF
TGTGCCAGCAGTGAAATAAGCGGGAGGGGTGAGCAGTACTTC
>TRBJ2-7|.|TRBV23-1|.
CASSPGRRQGSYEQYF
TGCGCCAGCAGTCCTGGACGCAGGCAGGGATCCTACGAGCAGTACTTC
>TRBJ1-2|.|TRBV2|.
CAGRTTANYGYTF
TGTGCCGGACGGACGACAGCAAACTATGGCTACACCTTC
>TRBJ2-7|.|TRBV10-3|.
CAISNAGKYEQYF
TGTGCCATCAGCAATGCCGGGAAATACGAGCAGTACTTC
>TRBJ1-4|TRBD1|TRBV5-4|few
CASIDRDRGGEKLFF
TGTGCCAGCATCGATCGGGACAGGGGAGGGGAAAAACTGTTTTTT
>TRBJ2-3|.|TRBV28|.
CASSLLGGQGKDTQYF
TGTGCCAGCAGTCTACTCGGTGGTCAGGGGAAAGATACGCAGTATTTT
>TRBJ2-1|TRBD2|TRBV5-6|.
CASSLLAGGPNEQFF
TGTGCCAGCAGCTTACTAGCGGGGGGGCCCAATGAGCAGTTCTTC
>TRBJ2-7|TRBD2|TRBV28|.
CASSLLPAGATYEQYF
TGTGCCAGCAGTTTATTACCGGCGGGAGCGACCTACGAGCAGTACTTC
>TRBJ2-5|.|TRBV6-5|few
CASSYRGYGETQYF
TGTGCCAGCAGTTACCGGGGGTATGGGGAGACCCAGTACTTC
>TRBJ1-2|TRBD1|TRBV15|.
CATSRQTGAPSKNTF
TGTGCCACCAGCAGACAGACAGGGGCACCGTCGAAGAACACCTTC
>TRBJ1-4|.|TRBV5-6|.
CASSLGGFGLFF
TGTGCCAGCAGCCTTGGAGGGTTCGGACTGTTTTTT
>TRBJ2-3|.|TRBV18|.
CASSPGWETDTQYF
TGTGCCAGCTCACCCGGATGGGAGACAGATACGCAGTATTTT
>TRBJ1-4|.|TRBV7-9|.
CASSLYRDHEKLFF
TGTGCCAGCAGCTTATACAGGGATCATGAAAAACTGTTTTTT
>TRBJ1-1|.|TRBV4-1|.
CASSPKPDSTEAFF
TGCGCCAGCAGCCCGAAACCGGACAGCACTGAAGCTTTCTTT
>TRBJ1-2|.|TRBV15|.
CATSRDRSGDGYTF
TGTGCCACCAGCAGAGATCGGTCAGGGGACGGCTACACCTTC
>TRBJ1-4|.|TRBV7-6|.
CATWGGDGELFF
TGTGCTACCTGGGGGGGGGACGGTGAACTGTTTTTT
>TRBJ2-3|.|TRBV5-6|few
CASNKQRPVTDTQYF
TGTGCCAGCAACAAACAGAGACCTGTCACAGATACGCAGTATTTT
>TRBJ2-7|TRBD2|TRBV6-5|.
CASSWGTSGGAYEQYF
TGTGCCAGCAGTTGGGGGACTAGCGGGGGGGCCTACGAGCAGTACTTC